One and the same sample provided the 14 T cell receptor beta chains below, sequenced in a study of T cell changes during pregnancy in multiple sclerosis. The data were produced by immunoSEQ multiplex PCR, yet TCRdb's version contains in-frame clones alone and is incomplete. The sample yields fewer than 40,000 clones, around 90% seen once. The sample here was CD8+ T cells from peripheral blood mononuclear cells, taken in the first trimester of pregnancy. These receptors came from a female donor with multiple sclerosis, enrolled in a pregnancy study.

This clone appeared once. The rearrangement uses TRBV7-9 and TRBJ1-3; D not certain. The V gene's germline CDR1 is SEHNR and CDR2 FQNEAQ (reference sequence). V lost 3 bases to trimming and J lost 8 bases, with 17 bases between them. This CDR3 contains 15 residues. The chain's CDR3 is CASSFRGGLADTIYF. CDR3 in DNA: TGTGCCAGCAGCTTCCGTGGAGGACTCGCGGACACCATATATTTT.

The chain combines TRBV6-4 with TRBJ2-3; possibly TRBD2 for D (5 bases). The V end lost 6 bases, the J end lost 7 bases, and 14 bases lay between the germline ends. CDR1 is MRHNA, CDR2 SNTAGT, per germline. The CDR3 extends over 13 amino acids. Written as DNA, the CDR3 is TGTGCCAGCAGGGAGGCCACGGGATATACGCAGTATTTT. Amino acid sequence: CASREATGYTQYF.

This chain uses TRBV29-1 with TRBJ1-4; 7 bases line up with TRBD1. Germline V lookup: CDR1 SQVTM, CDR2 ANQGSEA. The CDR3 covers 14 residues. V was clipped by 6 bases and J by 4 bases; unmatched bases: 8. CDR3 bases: TGCAGCGTCGTGACAGGGAATGATAATGAAAAACTGTTTTTT. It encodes CSVVTGNDNEKLFF.

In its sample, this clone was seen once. The CDR3 is CASSPGGLTDTQYF. The DNA of the CDR3 is TGTGCCAGCAGTCCCGGAGGCCTCACAGATACGCAGTATTTT. The V gene is TRBV6-5, the J gene TRBJ2-3; TRBD2 is a possible D gene (5 bases). V dropped 5 bases and J dropped 2 bases, with 11 bases sitting between them. The CDR3 runs to 14 residues. Germline loops: CDR1 MNHEY, CDR2 SVGAGI.

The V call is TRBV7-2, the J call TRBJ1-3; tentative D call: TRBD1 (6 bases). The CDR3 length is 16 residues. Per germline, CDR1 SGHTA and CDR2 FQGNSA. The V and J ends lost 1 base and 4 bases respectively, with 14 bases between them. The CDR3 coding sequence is TGTGCCAGCAGCTTAGTTCCGCCAGGGGCCGGAAACACCATATATTTT. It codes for CASSLVPPGAGNTIYF.

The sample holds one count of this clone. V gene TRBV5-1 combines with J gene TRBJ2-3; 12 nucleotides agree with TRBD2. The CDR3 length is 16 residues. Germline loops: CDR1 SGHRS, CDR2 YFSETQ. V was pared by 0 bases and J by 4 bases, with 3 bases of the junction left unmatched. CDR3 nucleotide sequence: TGCGCCAGCAGCTTGGAACTAGCGGGGGGCGCAGATACGCAGTATTTT. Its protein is CASSLELAGGADTQYF.

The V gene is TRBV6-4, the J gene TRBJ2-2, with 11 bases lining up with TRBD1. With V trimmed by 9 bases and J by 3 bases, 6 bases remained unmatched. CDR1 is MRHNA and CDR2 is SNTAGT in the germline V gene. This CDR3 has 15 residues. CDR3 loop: CASSRTGGDTGELFF. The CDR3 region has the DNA TGTGCCAGTTCTCGGACAGGGGGCGACACCGGGGAGCTGTTTTTT.

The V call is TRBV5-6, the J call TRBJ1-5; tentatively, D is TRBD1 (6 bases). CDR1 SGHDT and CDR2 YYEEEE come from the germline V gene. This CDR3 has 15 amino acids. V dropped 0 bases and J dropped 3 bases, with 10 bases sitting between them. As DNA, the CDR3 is TGTGCCAGCAGCTTGGGGCAGGGGCTCAATCAGCCCCAGCATTTT. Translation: CASSLGQGLNQPQHF.

The CDR3 nucleotides are TGTGCCAGCAGAGTCGGGACAGGGTTATATCAGCCCCAGCATTTT. Protein product: CASRVGTGLYQPQHF. The rearrangement joins TRBV28 to TRBJ1-5, with 9 bases fitting TRBD1. V was clipped by 6 bases and J by 5 bases; unmatched bases: 8. The CDR3 runs to 15 residues. Germline V gives CDR1 MDHEN, CDR2 SYDVKM.

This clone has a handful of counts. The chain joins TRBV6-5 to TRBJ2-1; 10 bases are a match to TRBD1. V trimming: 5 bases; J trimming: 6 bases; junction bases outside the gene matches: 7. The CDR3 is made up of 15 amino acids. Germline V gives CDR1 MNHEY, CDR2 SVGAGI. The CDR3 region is CASSAGTGDSNEQFF. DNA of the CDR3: TGTGCCAGCAGTGCCGGGACAGGGGACTCCAATGAGCAGTTCTTC.

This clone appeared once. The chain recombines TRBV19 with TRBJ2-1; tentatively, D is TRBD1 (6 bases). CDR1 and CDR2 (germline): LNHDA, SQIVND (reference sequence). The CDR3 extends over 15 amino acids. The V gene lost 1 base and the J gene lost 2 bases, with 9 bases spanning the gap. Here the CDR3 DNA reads TGTGCCAGTAGTATAGCAGGGGTGACCTACAATGAGCAGTTCTTC. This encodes CASSIAGVTYNEQFF.

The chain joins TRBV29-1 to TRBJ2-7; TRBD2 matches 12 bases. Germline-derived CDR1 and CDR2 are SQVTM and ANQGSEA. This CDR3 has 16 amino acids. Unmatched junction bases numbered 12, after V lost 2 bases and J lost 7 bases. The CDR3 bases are TGCAGCGTTGAATCCGGGACTAGCGGGTTCGAGGGGGAGCAGTACTTC. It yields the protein CSVESGTSGFEGEQYF.

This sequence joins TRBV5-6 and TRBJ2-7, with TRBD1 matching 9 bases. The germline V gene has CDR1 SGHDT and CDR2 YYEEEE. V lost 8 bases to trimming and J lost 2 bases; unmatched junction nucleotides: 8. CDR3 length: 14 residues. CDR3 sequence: CASRLQGATYEQYF. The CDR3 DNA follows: TGTGCCAGTCGACTACAGGGGGCAACCTACGAGCAGTACTTC.

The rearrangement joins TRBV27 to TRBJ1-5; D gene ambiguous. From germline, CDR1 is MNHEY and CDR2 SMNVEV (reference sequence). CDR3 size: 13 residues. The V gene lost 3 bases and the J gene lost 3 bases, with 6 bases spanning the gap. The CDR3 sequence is CASSFRPNQPQHF. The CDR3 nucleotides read TGTGCCAGCAGTTTCCGTCCCAATCAGCCCCAGCATTTT.